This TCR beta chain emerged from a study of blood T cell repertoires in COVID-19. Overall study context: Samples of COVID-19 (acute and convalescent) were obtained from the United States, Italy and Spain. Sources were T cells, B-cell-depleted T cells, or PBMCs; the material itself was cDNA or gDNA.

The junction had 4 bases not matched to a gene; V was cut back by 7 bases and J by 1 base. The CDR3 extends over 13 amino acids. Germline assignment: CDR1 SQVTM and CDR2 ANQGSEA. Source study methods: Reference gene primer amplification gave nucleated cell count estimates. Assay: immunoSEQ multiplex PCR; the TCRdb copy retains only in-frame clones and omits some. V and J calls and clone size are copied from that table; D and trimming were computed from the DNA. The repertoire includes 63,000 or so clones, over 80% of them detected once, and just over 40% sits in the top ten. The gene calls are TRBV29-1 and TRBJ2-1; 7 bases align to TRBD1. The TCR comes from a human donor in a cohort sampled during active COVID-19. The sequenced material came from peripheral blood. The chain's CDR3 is CSGTDRSYNEQFF. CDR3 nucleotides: TGCAGCGGAACGGACAGGTCCTACAATGAGCAGTTCTTC.